Described below is a single T cell receptor beta chain sequence and its context. What this receptor recognizes is not known. Base qualities are not at hand, and no much larger clone is one base apart. The immunoSEQ assay used for TCR sequencing gave the T-cell fraction in both tumor and uninvolved lung tissue. On the study's bioinformatics: For survival analysis, patients were divided into high (upper tertile) and low (lower two tertiles) T-cell fraction groups, which were compared by log-rank test. A signed-rank test was used to check for differences in T-cell fraction between paired tumor and uninvolved lung. The table was pulled from immuneACCESS by TCRdb, which kept in-frame rearrangements only. Such tables lose some clones; where checked, under half of the loss comes from unresolved V genes, and the rest has no known cause. The D gene and trimming were derived from the DNA, and the V and J assignments and clone size from that table. Across this sample there are roughly 5,800 clones, with about four fifths seen only once. 9% to 10% of the sample goes to the ten largest clones.

These data are taken from a study of tumor-infiltrating lymphocytes in localized non-small cell lung cancer (dated by TCRdb to 2020 to 2022). Describing the broader study: The cohort included patients whose samples were collected after neoadjuvant chemotherapy, as well as both smokers and never-smokers and several histologies. From each patient came resected tumor tissue plus uninvolved lung tissue from that same patient, and the uninvolved lung tissue was described as non-adjacent to the tumor. TCR sequencing was one of several integrated assays, alongside flow cytometry, multiplex immunofluorescence, RNA-seq, exome sequencing and proteomics, applied to the same patients. The overall ICON cohort was composed of around 150 surgical patients with localized non-small cell lung cancer whose tumors were resected. For 55 to 60 patients, immunoSEQ T-cell fraction was compared between paired tumor and uninvolved lung.

Enrollment in ICON was initiated in 2016, and the last patient was enrolled in the second half of 2018. Fresh tumor and matched uninvolved tissue for in-depth immune analyses, including TCR sequencing, were collected from a subcohort of approximately 81 patients. DNA isolated from bulk tissue, without cell sorting, was used for TCR sequencing. Beyond this particular receptor, the publication reports: Because assay coverage varied across patients depending on available tissue quantity, TCR sequencing was performed for only a subset of the cohort. Tumor T-cell fraction from TCR sequencing was not associated with recurrence-free survival (p = 0.61). Because different assays used different pieces of the same tissue, technical variation could not be distinguished from intratumor heterogeneity. The TCR-derived T-cell fraction showed no difference between the flow cytometry-defined immunotypes IM1 (good prognosis) and IM2 (poor prognosis). TCRbeta sequencing supported higher T cell infiltration in tumors than in uninvolved lung tissue, consistent with immunofluorescence CD3 counts.

This TCR derives from a human donor with non-small cell lung cancer. Sequencing was carried out using lung tumor tissue.

The nucleotides read TGCAGTGCGTACTCCTACAATGAGCAGTTCTTC. It codes for CSAYSYNEQFF. The rearranged chain carries TRBV20-1 and TRBJ2-1; too little of a D gene remains to name it. V is clipped by 6 bases and J by 0 bases, and the sequence between their germline boundaries is 3 bases long. Per the germline V gene (reference sequence), DFQATT is the CDR1 and SNEGSKA is the CDR2. There are 11 amino acids in the CDR3, from cysteine to phenylalanine inclusive. Solely the CDR3 DNA is kept, with 33 bases framed from the first base.